This T cell receptor (beta chain) was identified in a study of blood T cell repertoires in COVID-19. Data came from immunoSEQ multiplex PCR; TCRdb stores just in-frame clones and leaves some out. This repertoire shows under 150,000 clones, around 89% found once; its top ten account for roughly a sixth. V was shortened by 1 base and J by 4 bases, with 16 bases between the two germline ends. The CDR3 covers 17 residues. Looked up from germline, CDR1 is MDHEN and CDR2 is SYDVKM. The sequencing sample was made of peripheral blood. The chain is built from TRBV28 and TRBJ1-4; the D gene is possibly TRBD1 (6 bases). The receptor's source is a man over 45 with active or convalescent COVID-19. The CDR3 bases are TGTGCCAGCAGTTTATCGGCCAGTCAGGGGTTTAATGAAAAACTGTTTTTT. It encodes CASSLSASQGFNEKLFF.